The source of this TCR beta chain is a study of T-cell memory formation after mild COVID-19. About the study: TCR clusters were mostly donor specific. Points from the study as a whole: The SARS-CoV-2 specificity of second-wave clones reaching peak at day 37 remained unverified. Contracting CD8+ clones were enriched in EMRA, CD4+ mainly in CM and EM. The study found balanced CD4/CD8 in clones contracting day 15 to 85 and a CD4+ lean in later expanders.

Each CDR3 protein gets one entry after TCRdb re-called the 5' RACE reads with MiXCR. This table has fewer than 75,000 distinct CDR3 sequences, more than 10% appearing once. Germline V gene sequence: CDR1 SGHRS, CDR2 YFSETQ. The CDR3 has 16 amino acids. The junction had 11 bases not matched to a gene; V was cut back by 0 bases and J by 9 bases. The table lists this clonotype with many counts. Its specificity is not known. The sequencing input was PBMCs or a T cell subset sorted from them (not recorded which). The receptor's source is a young man who had mild COVID-19 (a few samples of this study predate the infection). Cell type and time point are not known. V gene TRBV5-1 combines with J gene TRBJ2-1; 8 nucleotides agree with TRBD1. The CDR3 DNA sequence: TGCGCCAGCAGCTTGGAGACAGGGGATGCGATCAGTGAGCAGTTCTTC. Protein product: CASSLETGDAISEQFF.